This T cell receptor beta chain derives from a study of persistence of HIV-infected CD4 T cells. At the level of the study: Median time on suppressive ART was seven to nine years.

Broader study findings: Compared with CD3/CD28-stimulated cells, CMV- and Gag-responding cells showed lower TCRbeta richness. Antigen-responding cells were enriched for degenerate expanded CDR3beta sequences.

Stimulation used 10 ug/mL lysate from CMV-infected fibroblasts. Responding CD4+ T cells were sorted by upregulation of both CD40 ligand and CD69. In regard to this clone: Its target is unknown.

The V and J ends lost 0 bases and 7 bases respectively, with 16 bases between them. CDR1 and CDR2 (germline): ENHRY, SYGVKD. The CDR3 runs 15 residues. The immunoSEQ assay was version 4, run in survey mode. Assay: immunoSEQ multiplex PCR; the TCRdb copy retains only in-frame clones and omits some. The sample holds 15,000 to 20,000 clones; approximately 64% are singletons and the top ten take roughly 8.8%. This sequence joins TRBV10-3 and TRBJ2-7; possibly TRBD1 or TRBD2 for D (5 bases each). This TCR was recovered from an adult woman with HIV who was CMV-seropositive. The sample was CD4+ T cells sorted from PBMCs after approximately 20-hour stimulation, taken from a patient who received antiretroviral therapy. CDR3 loop: CAISESQNGGREQYF. The CDR3 region has the DNA TGTGCCATCAGTGAGTCCCAAAATGGGGGACGGGAGCAGTACTTC.